The following is a T cell receptor beta chain sequence with its context. What it binds is unknown. Germline trimming cut 5 bases from V and 0 bases from J; bases unmatched to any gene: 4. Germline V CDR1 and CDR2: SGHAT, FQNNGV. The length of the CDR3 is 17 residues. Sample treatment: roughly 20 received Ad26.COV2.S at low or high dose, single or two shots; 5 received placebo; per-sample allocation not given. The study sampled participants on day 63 after the first vaccine or placebo injection. Based in Boston, the donor was an adult of 18-55 years. In the vaccine, an Ad26 vector expressed the SARS-CoV-2 spike of the Wuhan strain. The data belong to a study of Ad26.COV2.S vaccination and SARS-CoV-2 variants. Study context: The donor participated in the COV1001 trial, in its Ad26.COV2.S arm. Study-wide results and limits: The analyses of TCR breadth and depth may have understated the size of total T cell responses.

TCRdb's table, derived via immunoSEQ multiplex PCR, lists solely in-frame clones and lacks some. This sample carries 200,000 to 250,000 clones, 70% to 90% of them seen once, and the ten largest clones take about 11%. This clonotype was sampled from a person between 18 and 65 years old who received the Ad26.COV2.S COVID-19 vaccine or a placebo. The chain recombines TRBV11-2 with TRBJ2-1; TRBD2 matches at 13 bases. Source: peripheral blood, taken in a trial of Ad26.COV2.S vaccine versus placebo. This CDR3 reads CASSQGLAGISYNEQFF. CDR3 DNA: TGTGCCAGCAGCCAGGGACTAGCGGGAATCTCCTACAATGAGCAGTTCTTC.